The entry below gives a single T cell receptor beta chain sequence along with its context. Its antigen is undetermined. The data were obtained in a study of cytomegalovirus exposure and HLA in healthy donors. Whole-study findings and limits: Some TCR beta chains (164 of them) were listed as cytomegalovirus-associated. Later, TCR association rates were found to vary by HLA locus, highest for DRB1 and lowest for HLA-C. When a later analysis was performed, an Asian-associated ancestry cluster reportedly had fewer N-insertions than the roughly 630-donor mean.

PCR amplification relied on 60 Vbeta primers (plus 13 Jbeta primers). This table comes from immunoSEQ multiplex PCR, and its TCRdb copy is limited to in-frame clones, with some not included. This table has roughly 110,000 clones, around 69% appearing once. Everyone who donated was a healthy bone marrow donor. This clonotype originated in a man between 18 and 29 years old in good health and CMV-seronegative. The material sequenced was PBMCs.

CDR3 bases: TGTGCCACCAGCAGAGGGGGGACAGGGTTCTACGAGCAGTACTTC. This codes for CATSRGGTGFYEQYF. The chain recombines TRBV15 with TRBJ2-7, with 9 bases fitting TRBD1. The CDR3 length is 15 residues. Germline V gene lookup returns CDR1 LNHNV and CDR2 YYDKDF (reference sequence). The junction had 4 bases not matched to a gene; V was cut back by 1 base and J by 3 bases.